The 30 T cell receptor beta chains listed next were all sequenced from one sample in a study of T cell responses to AZD1222 COVID-19 vaccine. Assay used: immunoSEQ multiplex PCR; TCRdb lists only in-frame clones, some missing. The profile shows roughly 180,000 clones, 90% to 95% of them singletons. Sequences were derived from peripheral blood, sampled 28 days after the second AZD1222 dose. These receptors originate from an adult who received the AZD1222 COVID-19 vaccine.

V gene TRBV5-6 combines with J gene TRBJ2-1, with D possibly being TRBD1 (5 bases). The V end lost 0 bases, the J end lost 2 bases, and 9 bases lay between the germline ends. The CDR3 has 15 residues. Germline-derived CDR1 and CDR2 are SGHDT and YYEEEE. CDR3 bases: TGTGCCAGCAGCTTGGGGGTCAGGGCCTACAATGAGCAGTTCTTC. Amino acids: CASSLGVRAYNEQFF.

The chain couples TRBV19 to TRBJ2-4, with a possible D match to TRBD2 (6 bases). V was trimmed by 6 bases and J by 15 bases, leaving 27 bases between them. CDR1 LNHDA and CDR2 SQIVND come from the germline V gene (reference sequence). The CDR3 totals 15 residues. CDR3 protein: CASSPPGPAGTIMYF. Here the CDR3 DNA reads TGTGCCAGTAGCCCACCGGGGCCGGCGGGGACCATTATGTACTTC.

The genes are TRBV5-1 and TRBJ1-1, with D possibly matching TRBD1 (6 bases). This CDR3 is 14 amino acids long. Germline lookup yields CDR1 SGHRS and CDR2 YFSETQ. Trimming cost V 6 bases and J 4 bases, with 16 bases left between them. For the CDR3, the DNA is TGCGCCAGCACCCCTACAGGGTTGAGCACTGAAGCTTTCTTT. Residues: CASTPTGLSTEAFF.

DNA of the CDR3: TGTGCCAGCAGCCAGGGGGGAAAACTGTTTTTT. Amino acid sequence: CASSQGGKLFF. The chain couples TRBV3-1 (or the pseudogene TRBV3-2) to TRBJ1-4; a possible D gene is TRBD1 (5 bases). Germline CDR1 LGHDT, CDR2 YNNKEL (reference sequence). The CDR3 runs 11 residues. The V end was cut by 3 bases, the J end by 10 bases, with 6 bases between.

This chain links TRBV6-1 with TRBJ1-5; D call uncertain. From germline, CDR1 is MNHNS and CDR2 SASEGT. CDR3 length: 13 amino acids. V lost 2 bases and J lost 3, with 5 bases in between. CDR3 protein: CASSEIVNQPQHF. CDR3 coding DNA: TGTGCCAGCAGTGAAATAGTCAATCAGCCCCAGCATTTT.

The V call is TRBV11-2, the J call TRBJ2-5, with 7 bases that match TRBD2. J gave up 5 bases and V 7 bases, and 10 bases lay outside the gene matches. The germline V gene encodes CDR1 SGHAT and CDR2 FQNNGV. The CDR3 runs 14 residues. CDR3 nucleotide sequence: TGTGCCAGCACTCGACCCGGGGGGTTGGAGACCCAGTACTTC. It encodes CASTRPGGLETQYF. The variable domain in full, completed from reference TRBV11-2 and TRBJ2-5, reads EAGVAQSPRYKIIEKRQSVAFWCNPISGHATLYWYQQILGQGPKLLIQFQNNGVVDDSQLPKDRFSAERLKGVDSTLKIQPAKLEDSAVYLCASTRPGGLETQYFGPGTRLLVL.

The V and J genes are TRBV5-1 and TRBJ2-2, with TRBD1 matching over 7 bases. V shed 4 bases, J shed 0 bases, and the junction held 9 bases outside the gene matches. Germline CDR1 is SGHRS and CDR2 is YFSETQ. CDR3 length: 17 residues. CDR3 nucleotides: TGCGCCAGCAGCGTCAGACAGGGCGCCTCGAACACCGGGGAGCTGTTTTTT. This codes for CASSVRQGASNTGELFF.

J is TRBJ1-5 and V is TRBV9; D unresolved. The germline CDR1 and CDR2 sequences are SGDLS and YYNGEE. The CDR3 runs to 13 residues. The germline V and J ends were trimmed by 3 bases and 0 bases, with 4 bases remaining between them. The CDR3 region is CASSAYSNQPQHF. DNA for the CDR3: TGTGCCAGCAGCGCCTATAGCAATCAGCCCCAGCATTTT.

This clone has only one observation. The gene calls are TRBV5-1 and TRBJ2-7; D unresolved. The CDR3 consists of 14 residues. Germline V gene sequence: CDR1 SGHRS, CDR2 YFSETQ. With 7 bases removed from V and 0 bases from J, the gap between germline ends came to 14 bases. The CDR3 loop is CASSLVSFSYEQYF. CDR3 nucleotide sequence: TGCGCCAGCTCATTAGTTTCCTTCTCCTACGAGCAGTACTTC.

The chain couples TRBV5-1 to TRBJ1-2; unclear D gene. Germline V CDR1 and CDR2: SGHRS, YFSETQ. V dropped 0 bases and J dropped 3 bases, with 15 bases sitting between them. The CDR3 sequence is 16 residues long. The CDR3 spells CASSLDFTVRDYGYTF. The CDR3 bases are TGCGCCAGCAGCTTGGACTTTACAGTACGAGACTATGGCTACACCTTC. Full variable domain (missing parts from reference TRBV5-1 and TRBJ1-2): KAGVTQTPRYLIKTRGQQVTLSCSPISGHRSVSWYQQTPGQGLQFLFEYFSETQRNKGNFPGRFSGRQFSNSRSEMNVSTLELGDSALYLCASSLDFTVRDYGYTFGSGTRLTVV.

The rearrangement uses TRBV30 and TRBJ2-5; no clear D. The CDR3 contains 11 residues. CDR1 is GTSNPN and CDR2 is SVGIG in the germline V gene (reference sequence). V lost 1 base to trimming and J lost 5 bases, with 5 bases between them. CDR3 sequence reads: CAWSAMETQYF. The CDR3 region has the DNA TGTGCCTGGAGTGCAATGGAGACCCAGTACTTC.

V gene TRBV11-2 combines with J gene TRBJ1-2; no reliable D call. V was clipped by 1 base and J by 2 bases, with 11 bases between them. Germline V gene data show CDR1 as SGHAT and CDR2 as FQNNGV. The CDR3 spans 15 residues. The CDR3 DNA reads TGTGCCAGCAGCTTAGTGGGGTACAAAAACTATGGCTACACCTTC. Protein product: CASSLVGYKNYGYTF.

This chain uses TRBV6-2 or TRBV6-3 with TRBJ1-5; 7 bases agree with TRBD1. There are 15 residues in the CDR3. The junction had 3 bases not matched to a gene; V was cut back by 2 bases and J by 2 bases. CDR1 and CDR2 (germline): MNHEY, SVGEGT. CDR3 nucleotide sequence: TGTGCCAGCAGTTACCGGGGACAGCGCAATCAGCCCCAGCATTTT. Its protein is CASSYRGQRNQPQHF.

The chain recombines TRBV10-2 with TRBJ1-2; 8 bases align to TRBD1. The CDR3 is 14 residues long. Looked up from germline, CDR1 is WSHSY and CDR2 is SAAADI. V shed 0 bases and J 4 bases; nucleotides not matched to a gene: 1. CDR3 residues: CASSESGQGYGYTF. The CDR3 DNA sequence: TGCGCCAGCAGTGAGTCCGGACAGGGCTATGGCTACACCTTC.

This rearrangement joins TRBV3-1 (or the pseudogene TRBV3-2) to TRBJ2-1; D might be TRBD2 (6 bases). This CDR3 is 13 amino acids long. Germline CDR1 is LGHDT and CDR2 is YNNKEL (reference sequence). Trimming took off 6 bases at V and 6 bases at J, with 12 bases between the two ends. CDR3 DNA sequence: TGTGCCAGCAGGGGTAGCGGCCGCAATGAGCAGTTCTTC. This sequence encodes CASRGSGRNEQFF.

V gene TRBV9 combines with J gene TRBJ1-4, with D perhaps matching TRBD1 (6 bases). Germline values: CDR1 SGDLS, CDR2 YYNGEE. The CDR3 is 15 residues long. V dropped 0 bases and J dropped 3 bases, with 9 bases sitting between them. CDR3 in amino acids: CASSVAGGPNEKLFF. The DNA for the CDR3 is TGTGCCAGCAGCGTAGCGGGGGGCCCTAATGAAAAACTGTTTTTT.

V is TRBV5-8 and J is TRBJ1-4; D gene uncertain. Trimming took 0 bases from V and 15 from J, leaving 18 bases between them. This CDR3 is 14 amino acids long. Looked up from germline, CDR1 is SGHTS and CDR2 is YDEGEE. In nucleotides, the CDR3 is TGTGCCAGCAGCTTGGCCTATACGGCATCAAGTTTGTTTTTT. It specifies CASSLAYTASSLFF.

This clone occurred once. This chain links TRBV12-3 or TRBV12-4 with TRBJ1-5; D gene unclear. The length of the CDR3 is 13 residues. The ends were cut back, 7 bases at V and 7 bases at J, with 14 bases in the middle. CDR3 bases: TGTGCCAGCACCTCCGTGTTAAGGCAGCCCCAGCATTTT. Translated: CASTSVLRQPQHF.

This clone occurred a few times. The CDR3 loop is CATSTHFGQGASGELFF. The CDR3 DNA reads as TGTGCCACATCCACCCACTTCGGGCAGGGGGCCTCCGGGGAGCTGTTTTTT. The genes are TRBV19 and TRBJ2-2; TRBD1 aligns across 8 bases. V dropped 10 bases and J dropped 6; count of bases not matched to a gene: 19. The CDR3 totals 17 residues. Germline CDR1 reads LNHDA; CDR2 reads SQIVND (reference sequence).

The chain has TRBV30 and TRBJ1-1, with D possibly being TRBD1 (5 bases). The CDR3 is made up of 13 amino acids. Trimming removed 3 bases at V and 5 bases at J, with 13 bases between. Germline V lookup: CDR1 GTSNPN, CDR2 SVGIG (reference sequence). DNA of the CDR3: TGTGCCTGGAGAAGGAGGGGTGGGACTGAAGCTTTCTTT. Residues: CAWRRRGGTEAFF.

The rearrangement joins TRBV7-2 to TRBJ1-4, with a possible D match to TRBD1 (5 bases). Germline CDR1 and CDR2: SGHTA and FQGNSA. The CDR3 spans 16 residues. V lost 2 bases and J 0 bases, leaving 10 bases between the germline ends. The CDR3 here is CASSLRPGPTNEKLFF. The CDR3 bases are TGTGCCAGCAGCTTAAGGCCAGGGCCAACTAATGAAAAACTGTTTTTT.

The DNA for the CDR3 is TGTGCCTGGGTCCGGCGGGGGGGATCCTACGAGCAGTACTTC. Translated, it gives CAWVRRGGSYEQYF. V usage is TRBV30 and J usage is TRBJ2-7, with 9 nucleotides matching TRBD2. Germline V gene sequence: CDR1 GTSNPN, CDR2 SVGIG (reference sequence). J lost 1 base, V lost 5 bases, and 6 bases had no gene match. CDR3 length: 14 amino acids.

V and J are TRBV2 and TRBJ2-1, with TRBD1 identical over 7 bases. Per the germline V gene, CDR1 is SNHLY and CDR2 is FYNNEI. V lost 8 bases to trimming and J lost 5 bases; unmatched junction nucleotides: 6. This CDR3 has 13 residues. CDR3 in amino acids: CASRGGRDNEQFF. The CDR3, as DNA: TGTGCCAGCCGAGGGGGCAGGGACAATGAGCAGTTCTTC.

This clone was seen a single time. CDR3 DNA: TGTGCCAGCGGCCGGACAGGGTGGACCGGGGAGCTGTTTTTT. Its protein is CASGRTGWTGELFF. This rearrangement joins TRBV9 to TRBJ2-2; the match to TRBD1 covers 8 bases. V lost 7 bases, J lost 5 bases, and 7 bases stayed unmatched. The germline V gene encodes CDR1 SGDLS and CDR2 YYNGEE. CDR3 length: 14 amino acids.

Here the CDR3 reads CTSSQEDPVRGGYTF. DNA for the CDR3: TGCACCAGCAGCCAAGAAGACCCCGTGAGGGGTGGCTACACCTTC. The V and J genes are TRBV1 and TRBJ1-2. TRBV1 is a pseudogene. The CDR3 sequence is 15 residues long.

The genes are TRBV11-1 and TRBJ1-2; 9 nucleotides match TRBD1. Germline CDR1 reads SGHAT; CDR2 reads FQDESV (reference sequence). The V gene end was trimmed by 5 bases and the J gene end by 6 bases; junction bases not matched to a gene: 10. The CDR3 length is 15 residues. In nucleotides, the CDR3 is TGTGCCAGCAGCCCCAGGGACAGGGCAACGGATGGCTACACCTTC. This gives the protein CASSPRDRATDGYTF.

V and J are TRBV6-2 or TRBV6-3 and TRBJ1-2; D not resolved. Trimming pared 0 bases from V and 6 bases from J, leaving 11 bases between. The CDR3 totals 14 residues. The germline gives CDR1 MNHEY, CDR2 SVGEGT. CDR3 DNA: TGTGCCAGCAGTTACTCGAGTTCCAAACATGGCTACACCTTC. Its protein product is CASSYSSSKHGYTF.

The chain couples TRBV18 to TRBJ2-7; D might be TRBD2 (6 bases). The V end lost 2 bases, the J end lost 4 bases, and 15 bases lay between the germline ends. Germline V gene sequence: CDR1 KGHSH, CDR2 LQKENI. The CDR3 is made up of 15 amino acids. This CDR3 reads CASSPGGAGFYEQYF. The CDR3 DNA reads as TGTGCCAGCTCACCAGGGGGAGCGGGCTTTTACGAGCAGTACTTC.

J is TRBJ2-1 and V is TRBV6-1, with D possibly called TRBD1 or TRBD2 (5 bases each). The CDR3 sequence is 19 residues long. Germline V gives CDR1 MNHNS, CDR2 SASEGT. V lost 4 bases, J lost 2 bases, and 24 bases lay in between. Here the CDR3 DNA reads TGTGCCAGCAGTGGAAAAGAGGGGAGCCCGAGGGTAGCCTACAATGAGCAGTTCTTC. As protein: CASSGKEGSPRVAYNEQFF.

This clone was picked up one time. This chain joins TRBV5-1 and TRBJ1-2, with 12 bases aligning to TRBD1. V shed 4 bases and J 5 bases; nucleotides not matched to a gene: 12. Germline CDR1 reads SGHRS; CDR2 reads YFSETQ. The CDR3 sequence is 17 residues long. The CDR3 bases are TGCGCCAGCAGCCCCCGGGACAGGGGGCGCGGTGGTTATGGCTACACCTTC. This encodes CASSPRDRGRGGYGYTF.